These 30 T cell receptor beta chains were sequenced from one sample in a study of tumor and adjacent non-tumor tissue in lung cancer. RNA was extracted from bulk tissue without any cell sorting. TCRbeta libraries were built with three rounds of nested PCR, modified from ARM-PCR. MiXCR, run by TCRdb on the multiplex PCR reads, gives a single entry per CDR3 protein. Of tens of thousands of distinct CDR3 sequences in the sample, 72% are singletons; the top ten hold around 9.5%. Input material: lung tumor tissue. These receptors were obtained from a woman in her forties with non-small cell lung cancer.

The chain uses TRBV4-2 and TRBJ2-2; TRBD2 aligns across 11 bases. Germline loops: CDR1 LGHNA, CDR2 YNFKEQ. The CDR3 is made up of 18 amino acids. With V trimmed by 3 bases and J by 8 bases, 14 bases remained unmatched. The CDR3 spells CASSHPGLAGGKTGELFF. Here the CDR3 DNA reads TGTGCCAGCAGCCATCCGGGATTAGCGGGGGGGAAGACTGGGGAGCTGTTTTTT.

This clonotype was seen once. A read error may account for a junction end that differs from germline. This chain connects TRBV6-1 to TRBJ2-7; tentative D call: TRBD2 (6 bases). In germline, CDR1 is MNHNS, CDR2 SASEGT. This CDR3 is 14 amino acids long. CDR3 DNA: TGTGCCAACAGTGAATTCAGCGGGCCCTACGAGCAGTACTTC. This encodes CANSEFSGPYEQYF.

This clonotype was seen more than once but under ten times. A junction boundary mismatches the germline segment, possibly from a read error. The chain employs TRBV28 and TRBJ2-2, with TRBD2 as a possible D gene (5 bases). The CDR3 sequence is 14 residues long. CDR1 is MDHEN, CDR2 SYDVKM, per germline. CDR3 nucleotides: TGTACCAGCATGGAACGGACGAACACCGGGGAGTTGTTTTTT. This gives the protein CTSMERTNTGELFF.

A note on this clonotype: One end of the junction is discordant with germline, which a read error may explain. The J gene is TRBJ1-2, the V gene TRBV10-3; 7 bases fit TRBD1. The CDR3 totals 15 residues. The germline gives CDR1 ENHRY, CDR2 SYGVKD. The CDR3: CTISESAPGGYGYTF. CDR3 sequence (DNA): TGTACCATCAGTGAATCGGCGCCAGGGGGCTATGGCTACACCTTC.

The V and J genes are TRBV30 and TRBJ1-1; tentatively, D is TRBD1 (6 bases). V dropped 3 bases and J dropped 4 bases, with 21 bases sitting between them. The CDR3 totals 16 residues. Germline V gene sequence: CDR1 GTSNPN, CDR2 SVGIG (reference sequence). The CDR3 nucleotides are TGTGCCTGGAGGCATGGGGGCAGCAGGGACCTCACTGAAGCTTTCTTT. Its protein is CAWRHGGSRDLTEAFF.

The chain couples TRBV11-2 to TRBJ2-5; either TRBD1 or TRBD2 may supply D (5 bases each). This CDR3 spans 14 amino acids. Germline V gene lookup returns CDR1 SGHAT and CDR2 FQNNGV. Trimming took off 9 bases at V and 2 bases at J, with 16 bases between the two ends. CDR3: CASNSGALQETQYF. The CDR3 region has the DNA TGTGCCAGTAACTCCGGGGCTTTACAAGAGACCCAGTACTTC.

This clonotype occurred a few times. The chain is built from TRBV10-3 and TRBJ1-6; D gene uncertain. Per the germline V gene, CDR1 is ENHRY and CDR2 is SYGVKD. CDR3 length equals 13 residues. The germline V and J ends were trimmed by 3 bases and 3 bases, with 3 bases remaining between them. The CDR3 here is CAISDSYNSPLHF. In DNA, the CDR3 is TGTGCCATCAGTGACAGCTATAATTCACCCCTCCACTTT.

On this clonotype: The germline gene is not matched at one end of the junction; a read error may be the cause. The rearrangement uses TRBV28 and TRBJ2-1, with 11 positions matching TRBD2. Germline values: CDR1 MDHEN, CDR2 SYDVKM. The CDR3 loop spans 18 amino acids. The CDR3 is CAGSFVGGSSGRLNEQFF. For the CDR3, the DNA is TGTGCCGGCAGTTTCGTGGGAGGGTCTAGCGGGAGGCTCAATGAGCAGTTCTTC.

With respect to this clonotype: At one end, the junction sequence differs from germline, possibly due to a read error. J is TRBJ2-5 and V is TRBV7-9; 8 bases align to TRBD2. Per germline, CDR1 SEHNR and CDR2 FQNEAQ (reference sequence). The CDR3 length is 15 residues. CDR3 in amino acids: CASSGGLGPGETQYF. The DNA of the CDR3 is TGTGCCAGCAGCGGGGGACTAGGTCCGGGAGAGACACAGTACTTC.

As regards this clonotype: The junction departs from germline at one end; a sequencing error may be responsible. The genes are TRBV11-2 and TRBJ2-6, with TRBD2 identical over 11 bases. Germline-derived CDR1 and CDR2 are SGHAT and FQNNGV. The CDR3 has 18 residues. The CDR3 spells CASNLFLAGGRGANVMTF. The CDR3 bases are TGTGCCAGCAACTTATTCCTAGCGGGGGGTCGTGGAGCCAACGTCATGACTTTC.

This clonotype was counted ten times or more. This sequence joins TRBV4-1 and TRBJ1-2; 7 nucleotides align to TRBD1. CDR1 is MGHRA, CDR2 YSYEKL, per germline. Trimming removed 1 base from V and 8 bases from J; junction bases left unmatched: 4. This CDR3 has 13 amino acids. Here the CDR3 DNA reads TGCGCCAGCAGCCAAGGAGCCAGGGGGGGCTACACCTTC. Encoded protein: CASSQGARGGYTF.

This clonotype was counted many times. The rearrangement links TRBV24-1 to TRBJ2-1, with D uncertain. This CDR3 has 15 residues. V was shortened by 0 bases and J by 0 bases, with 5 bases between the two germline ends. Germline CDR1 is KGHDR and CDR2 is SFDVKD. The CDR3 reads CATSDLQHSYNEQFF. The CDR3 coding sequence is TGTGCCACCAGTGATTTGCAACACTCCTACAATGAGCAGTTCTTC.

This clonotype was recorded only once. A much larger clone differs by one base, so this may be a read error. The V and J genes are TRBV30 and TRBJ2-7; TRBD2 matches 9 bases. In germline, CDR1 is GTSNPN, CDR2 SVGIG (reference sequence). This CDR3 region has 17 residues. The CDR3 nucleotides read TGTACCTGGAGCCCACCGCCTCGACTAGCGGCGACCTACGAGCAGTACTTC. Amino acids: CTWSPPPRLAATYEQYF.

This clonotype was counted once. The conserved closing phenylalanine or tryptophan is absent in this CDR3, likely reflecting a read error. The DNA is left out, because the CDR3 cannot be placed on it with certainty; the CDR3 is given as TCRdb lists it. The rearrangement links TRBV6-5 to TRBJ2-5; the D call TRBD1 from the table was never checked on the DNA. Germline CDR1 is MNHEY and CDR2 is SVGAGI. The CDR3 is made up of 13 amino acids, end residues included. Here the CDR3 reads CASASEGGETQHS.

Concerning this clonotype: Sequence at one end of the junction differs from germline and may be a read error. V gene TRBV12-3 or TRBV12-4 combines with J gene TRBJ2-3; D possibly corresponds to TRBD1 (7 bases). The CDR3 runs 16 residues. CDR3 protein: CASSPKQGTYRDTQCF. DNA of the CDR3: TGTGCCAGCAGTCCTAAACAGGGGACTTACAGAGATACGCAGTGTTTT.

A note on this clonotype: Likely a read error: the CDR3 ends without its conserved phenylalanine or tryptophan. This chain links TRBV28 with TRBJ1-4, with TRBD1 matching over 11 bases. Germline V gives CDR1 MDHEN, CDR2 SYDVKM. The length of the CDR3 is 15 residues. The DNA of the CDR3 is TGTGCCAGCAATTTAGGACAGGGGGCTAATGAAATACTGTTTTTG. Translated: CASNLGQGANEILFL.

This clonotype came up many times. J is TRBJ2-6 and V is TRBV5-1; 8 nucleotides agree with TRBD1. With 4 bases clipped from V and 0 bases from J, the junction kept 6 bases outside the gene matches. The CDR3 sequence is 17 residues long. Germline assignment: CDR1 SGHRS and CDR2 YFSETQ. The chain's CDR3 is CASSLRGQFSGANVLTF. The CDR3 DNA sequence: TGCGCCAGCAGCCTCAGGGGGCAGTTCTCTGGGGCCAACGTCCTGACTTTC.

This clonotype was seen a single time. The junction departs from germline at one end; a sequencing error may be responsible. This sequence joins TRBV6-1 and TRBJ2-3, with 7 bases aligning to TRBD1. This CDR3 contains 16 residues. The germline gives CDR1 MNHNS, CDR2 SASEGT. The CDR3 DNA follows: TGTGCCACATCCAAGGAGAGGGGGCGAGGGACAGATATGCAGTATTTT. Its protein is CATSKERGRGTDMQYF.

On this clonotype itself: The conserved phenylalanine or tryptophan normally closing the CDR3 is absent here, so this likely arose from a read error. The chain couples TRBV11-3 to TRBJ1-1, with a possible D match to TRBD1 (6 bases). The CDR3 loop spans 13 amino acids. Germline V lookup: CDR1 SGHNT, CDR2 YENEEA. CDR3: CANTRTANIEAFI. The CDR3 DNA is TGTGCCAATACCCGGACAGCTAACATTGAAGCTTTCATT.

Turning to this clonotype: One end of the junction fails to match germline, which may point to a read error. CDR3 region: CASSLDGGYQGIQYF. CDR3 in DNA: TGTGCCAGCAGCTTAGACGGGGGTTACCAGGGTATACAGTACTTT. The chain joins TRBV11-2 to TRBJ2-3, with D maybe TRBD2 (6 bases). The CDR3 consists of 15 residues. Germline V gene sequence: CDR1 SGHAT, CDR2 FQNNGV.

This chain connects TRBV4-2 to TRBJ2-3, with TRBD2 as a possible D gene (5 bases). The V gene's germline CDR1 is LGHNA and CDR2 YNFKEQ. Trimming left V 3 bases short and J 0 bases short, with 13 bases between. The CDR3 is 16 amino acids. CDR3: CASSHGMGVSTDTQYF. CDR3 sequence (DNA): TGTGCCAGCAGCCATGGAATGGGAGTTAGCACAGATACGCAGTATTTT.

The rearrangement links TRBV24-1 to TRBJ1-2; D unresolved. The CDR3 extends over 13 amino acids. The germline V and J ends were trimmed by 3 bases and 4 bases, with 8 bases remaining between them. The germline V gene encodes CDR1 KGHDR and CDR2 SFDVKD. CDR3 sequence: CATSDGSGYGYTF. For the CDR3, the DNA is TGTGCCACCAGTGATGGGAGTGGCTATGGCTACACCTTC.

By proportion, this clonotype is medium-sized (0.01 to 0.1%). This chain links TRBV6-5 with TRBJ1-2, with 9 bases matching TRBD1. The germline CDR1 and CDR2 sequences are MNHEY and SVGAGI. Trimming at V came to 0 bases and at J to 6 bases, leaving 8 bases not matched to a gene. The CDR3 is 16 residues long. The chain's CDR3 is CASSYSSGQGLNGYTF. CDR3 sequence (DNA): TGTGCCAGCAGTTACTCGTCGGGACAGGGTCTAAATGGCTACACCTTC.

As regards this clonotype: At one end the junction does not follow the germline gene, possibly because of a read error. J is TRBJ2-7 and V is TRBV6-1; maybe TRBD2 (5 bases). The V gene's germline CDR1 is MNHNS and CDR2 SASEGT. This CDR3 spans 11 amino acids. CDR3 amino acids: CGSGGLYGQYF. For the CDR3, the DNA is TGTGGCAGCGGCGGCCTCTACGGGCAGTACTTC.

With regard to this clonotype: With a much larger clone just one base away, this may be a read error. This chain connects TRBV5-1 to TRBJ2-1, with 7 bases identical to TRBD2. Germline loops: CDR1 SGHRS, CDR2 YFSETQ. The CDR3 is 14 residues long. The junction had 10 bases not matched to a gene; V was cut back by 6 bases and J by 7 bases. Here the CDR3 reads CASNILVSGNEQFF. Written as DNA, the CDR3 is TGCGCCAGCAACATACTAGTTAGCGGGAATGAGCAGTTCTTC.

On this clonotype: One end of the junction varies from germline; a read error may be responsible. In DNA form, the CDR3 reads TGTGCTAGCAGTGCGACAGGGGGCAATCAGCCCCAACATTTT. Translating gives CASSATGGNQPQHF. The V gene is TRBV6-5, the J gene TRBJ1-5, with 10 bases lining up with TRBD1. CDR1 MNHEY and CDR2 SVGAGI come from the germline V gene. The length of the CDR3 is 14 residues.

The J gene is TRBJ1-6, the V gene TRBV12-3 or TRBV12-4; tentative D call: TRBD1 (5 bases). The length of the CDR3 is 16 residues. V dropped 6 bases and J dropped 6 bases, with 18 bases sitting between them. As DNA, the CDR3 is TGTGCCAGCAGACCCGATAGGGGCAAGACTAATTCACCCCTCCACTTT. As protein: CASRPDRGKTNSPLHF.

This clonotype was recorded a few times. The V gene is TRBV5-1, the J gene TRBJ1-1, with 9 bases fitting TRBD1. In germline, CDR1 is SGHRS, CDR2 YFSETQ. The CDR3 totals 15 residues. The junction had 7 bases not matched to a gene; V was cut back by 4 bases and J by 3 bases. The CDR3: CASSPRTGEDTEAFF. The DNA of the CDR3 is TGCGCCAGCAGCCCGCGGACAGGGGAGGACACTGAAGCTTTCTTT.

Worth noting for this clonotype: Given the absence of the conserved phenylalanine or tryptophan at the CDR3 end, a read error is likely. No DNA is shown, since the ends of the CDR3 on it are uncertain; the CDR3 is the one TCRdb lists. The genes are TRBV11-1 and TRBJ2-7; TRBD2 was called by the table and not checked on the DNA. Including both end residues, the CDR3 is 14 amino acids long. Germline lookup yields CDR1 SGHAT and CDR2 FQDESV (reference sequence). CDR3 residues: CASSKIGTTFEQYY.

This clonotype was seen a few times. CDR3 sequence: CASNQDVGQETQYF. CDR3 coding DNA: TGTGCCAGCAATCAAGACGTGGGACAGGAGACCCAGTACTTC. The chain recombines TRBV4-2 with TRBJ2-5; TRBD1 agrees at 7 bases. Germline trimming cut 7 bases from V and 5 bases from J; bases unmatched to any gene: 10. The length of the CDR3 is 14 residues. From germline, CDR1 is LGHNA and CDR2 YNFKEQ.